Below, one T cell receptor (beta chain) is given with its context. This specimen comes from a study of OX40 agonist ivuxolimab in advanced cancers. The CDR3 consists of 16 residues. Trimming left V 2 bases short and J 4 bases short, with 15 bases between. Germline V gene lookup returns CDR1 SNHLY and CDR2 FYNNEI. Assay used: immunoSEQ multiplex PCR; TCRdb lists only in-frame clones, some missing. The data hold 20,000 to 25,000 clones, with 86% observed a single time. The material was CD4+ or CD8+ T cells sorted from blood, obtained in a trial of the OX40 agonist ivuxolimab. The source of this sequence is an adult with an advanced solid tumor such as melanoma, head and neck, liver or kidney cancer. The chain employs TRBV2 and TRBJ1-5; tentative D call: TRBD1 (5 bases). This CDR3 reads CASSEFGFGGNQPQHF. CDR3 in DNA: TGTGCCAGCAGTGAATTCGGCTTCGGGGGGAATCAGCCCCAGCATTTT.